This TCR beta chain was obtained from a study of blood T cell repertoires in COVID-19. Study in general: Samples representing acute and convalescent COVID-19 were sourced from the United States, Italy and Spain.

Source study methods: Amplifying reference gene primers gave estimates of nucleated cell counts. Clones were read by immunoSEQ multiplex PCR, and TCRdb kept only the in-frame ones, dropping some. V and J calls and clone size are given by that table; D and trimming were obtained from the DNA. The table records 250,000 or so clones, about 90% of them present only once. CDR3 length equals 17 residues. The clonotype originates from a man in his thirties or forties who had recovered from COVID-19. The chain employs TRBV21-1 and TRBJ1-2; TRBD1, the table's D call, was not compared with the DNA. TRBV21-1 is annotated as a pseudogene. Sequenced: PBMCs or T cells enriched from blood (not recorded which). For the CDR3, the DNA is TGTGCCAGCAGCAAAGCGGCGAGACAGGAGACTAACTATGGCTACACCTTC. Protein sequence: CASSKAARQETNYGYTF.